The rows below give T cell receptor beta chains drawn from one sample of a study of blood T cell repertoires in COVID-19. Data came from immunoSEQ multiplex PCR; TCRdb stores just in-frame clones and leaves some out. The sample includes 100,000 or so clones, 80% to 85% of them seen just once. Input material: peripheral blood. Receptors were obtained from a man at least 80 years old with acute or convalescent COVID-19. Both conserved end residues are part of each CDR3. The D gene is left open where the match is weak. Clone sizes are given selectively: once, few, many, or a class where the clone is expanded.

j_call d_call clone_size v_call cdr3_length cdr3_aa cdr3_nt
TRBJ2-3 TRBD2 NA TRBV6-2/TRBV6-3 18 CASSYLGLAGSSTDTQYF TGTGCCAGCAGTTACCTGGGACTAGCGGGAAGTAGCACAGATACGCAGTATTTT
TRBJ1-1 NA NA TRBV30 13 CAWKFSSFSEAFF TGTGCCTGGAAATTCAGTTCTTTCTCTGAAGCTTTCTTT
TRBJ2-7 TRBD1 NA TRBV28 14 CASSPPGQGNEQYF TGTGCCAGCAGCCCTCCGGGACAGGGGAACGAGCAGTACTTC
TRBJ2-5 NA NA TRBV5-4 12 CASSPFQGTQYF TGTGCCAGCAGCCCGTTCCAGGGGACCCAGTACTTC
TRBJ1-1 NA NA TRBV15 12 CATKGADAEAFF TGTGCCACCAAAGGGGCTGACGCTGAAGCTTTCTTT
TRBJ1-2 NA NA TRBV6-1 13 CASSEGSNYGYTF TGTGCCAGCAGTGAAGGCAGTAACTATGGCTACACCTTC
TRBJ2-7 NA few TRBV6-2/TRBV6-3 12 CASSQQGYEQYF TGTGCCAGCAGTCAACAGGGTTACGAGCAGTACTTC
TRBJ2-1 TRBD2 NA TRBV30 15 CAWSVLAGVVNEQFF TGTGCCTGGAGTGTACTGGCGGGAGTAGTCAATGAGCAGTTCTTC
TRBJ1-2 NA NA TRBV5-1 15 CASSLGPGENYGYTF TGCGCCAGCAGCTTGGGGCCAGGGGAGAACTATGGCTACACCTTC
TRBJ1-6 NA NA TRBV5-1 14 CASRPGTNNSPLHF TGCGCCAGCAGACCCGGGACTAATAATTCACCCCTCCACTTT
TRBJ2-7 NA NA TRBV15 15 CATSRNQITSYEQYF TGTGCCACCAGCAGGAACCAGATAACCTCCTACGAGCAGTACTTC
TRBJ1-5 TRBD1 once TRBV6-2/TRBV6-3 14 CASSSRTGPLPQHF TGTGCCAGCAGTTCCCGGACAGGCCCTTTGCCCCAGCATTTT
TRBJ2-7 TRBD1 NA TRBV9 15 CASSVGTGTFYEQYF TGTGCCAGCAGCGTAGGGACAGGGACTTTCTACGAGCAGTACTTC
TRBJ1-3 TRBD1 NA TRBV5-1 17 CASRFETGTTSGNTIYF TGCGCCAGCAGGTTTGAGACAGGGACAACCTCTGGAAACACCATATATTTT
TRBJ2-2 NA NA TRBV11-2 16 CASSSQGSPNTGELFF TGTGCCAGCAGCTCTCAGGGGTCCCCGAACACCGGGGAGCTGTTTTTT
TRBJ1-2 TRBD1 NA TRBV6-6 14 CASSYSTGDYGYTF TGTGCCAGCAGTTACTCGACAGGGGACTATGGCTACACCTTC
TRBJ2-7 TRBD2 NA TRBV18 14 CASSPASGTYEQYF TGTGCCAGCTCACCGGCTAGCGGAACCTACGAGCAGTACTTC
TRBJ1-1 TRBD1 NA TRBV2 14 CASTRQGLNTEAFF TGTGCCAGCACCCGACAGGGGTTGAACACTGAAGCTTTCTTT
TRBJ1-4 NA once TRBV28 12 CATTERNEKLFF TGTGCCACGACAGAGAGAAATGAAAAACTGTTTTTT
TRBJ1-1 TRBD1 NA TRBV6-2/TRBV6-3 14 CASSYDRERPEAFF TGTGCCAGCAGTTACGACAGGGAGAGACCTGAAGCTTTCTTT
TRBJ2-7 NA NA TRBV18 14 CASSPPGRPYEQYF TGTGCCAGCTCACCACCGGGCAGACCCTACGAGCAGTACTTC
TRBJ2-1 NA NA TRBV2 11 CASSDFNEQFF TGTGCCAGCAGTGACTTCAATGAGCAGTTCTTC
TRBJ1-4 TRBD1 NA TRBV12-3/TRBV12-4 13 CASSSGTAEKLFF TGTGCCAGCAGTTCAGGGACAGCTGAAAAACTGTTTTTT